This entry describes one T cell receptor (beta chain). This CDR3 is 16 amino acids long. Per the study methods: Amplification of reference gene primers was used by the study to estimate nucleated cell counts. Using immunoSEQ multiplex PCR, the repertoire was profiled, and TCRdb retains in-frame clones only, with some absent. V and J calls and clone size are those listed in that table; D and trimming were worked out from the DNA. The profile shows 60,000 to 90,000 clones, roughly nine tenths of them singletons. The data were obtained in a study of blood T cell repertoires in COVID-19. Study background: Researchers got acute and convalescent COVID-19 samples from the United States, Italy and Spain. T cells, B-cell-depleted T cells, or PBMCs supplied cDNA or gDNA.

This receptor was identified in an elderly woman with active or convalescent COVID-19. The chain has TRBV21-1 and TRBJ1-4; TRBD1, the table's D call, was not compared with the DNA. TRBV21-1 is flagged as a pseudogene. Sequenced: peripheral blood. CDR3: CASSRAGAETNEKLFF. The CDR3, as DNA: TGTGCCAGCAGCAGGGCAGGGGCGGAAACTAATGAAAAACTGTTTTTT.